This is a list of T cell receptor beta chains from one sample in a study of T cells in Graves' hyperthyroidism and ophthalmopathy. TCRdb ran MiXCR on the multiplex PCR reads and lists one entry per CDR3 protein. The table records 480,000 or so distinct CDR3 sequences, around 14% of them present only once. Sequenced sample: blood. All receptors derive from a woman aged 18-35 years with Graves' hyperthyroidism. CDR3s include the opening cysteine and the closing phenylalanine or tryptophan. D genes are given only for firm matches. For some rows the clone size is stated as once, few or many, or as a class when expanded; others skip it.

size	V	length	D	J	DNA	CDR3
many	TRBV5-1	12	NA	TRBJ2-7	TGCGCCAGCAGCTTGGCCCTAGACGAGCAGTACTTC	CASSLALDEQYF
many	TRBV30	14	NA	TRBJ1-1	TGTGCCTGGACCCCCCCCCGCGAGGGGACTGAAGCTTTCTTT	CAWTPPREGTEAFF
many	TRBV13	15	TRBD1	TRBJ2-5	TGTGCCAGCAGCCCTACTGGACAGGGGGCAGAGACCCAGTACTTC	CASSPTGQGAETQYF
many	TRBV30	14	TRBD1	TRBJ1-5	TGTGCCTGGAGGGGACAGGGTTCAGGTCAGCCCCAGCATTTT	CAWRGQGSGQPQHF
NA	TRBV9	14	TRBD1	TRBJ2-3	TGTGCCAGCAGCAGGGGGCCGATCACAGATACGCAGTATTTT	CASSRGPITDTQYF
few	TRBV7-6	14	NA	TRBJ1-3	TGTGCCAGCAGCCCCTTATCTCCTGGAAACACCATATATTTT	CASSPLSPGNTIYF
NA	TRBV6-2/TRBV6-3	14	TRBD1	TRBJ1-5	TGTGCCACGAGTCGGACAGGGACAAATCAGCCCCAGCATTTT	CATSRTGTNQPQHF
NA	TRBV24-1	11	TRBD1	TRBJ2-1	TGTGCCACCAACAGGGGGAATGAGCAGTTCTTC	CATNRGNEQFF
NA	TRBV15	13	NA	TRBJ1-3	TGTGCCACCAGCGGGACATTAGGGAACACCATATATTTT	CATSGTLGNTIYF
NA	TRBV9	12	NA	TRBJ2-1	TGTGCCAGCAGCGTGGAGCGGAATGAGCGGTTCTTC	CASSVERNERFF
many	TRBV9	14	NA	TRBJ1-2	TGTGCCAGCAGCGGTCGACGTCCTCTCTATGGCTACACCTTC	CASSGRRPLYGYTF